This T cell receptor (beta chain) is from a study of T cells after yellow fever vaccination. Study details: The fractions with low cell numbers were processed using SMART-Seq v4 Ultra Low Input.

UMIs and a universal primer site were added when TCR cDNA was made by 5'RACE template switching. A single record per CDR3 protein comes from TCRdb applying MiXCR to the 5' RACE reads. The sample includes 450,000 to 600,000 distinct CDR3 sequences, roughly 13% of them seen just once. The study's findings and limits: When the response was secondary, it was weaker but reached its peak faster, day 5 versus 15.

In germline, CDR1 is SEHNR, CDR2 FQNEAQ (reference sequence). V gave up 5 bases and J gave up 7 bases, with 12 bases separating them. The CDR3 contains 13 residues. Concerning this clonotype itself: No antigen is known for it.

Specimen: PBMCs, collected on the day of the yellow fever booster vaccination. The sequence was collected from a man aged 30-40 years who received the YFV17D yellow fever vaccine. V gene TRBV7-9 combines with J gene TRBJ1-5; no clear D. The CDR3 here is CASSPRADQPQHF. Written as DNA, the CDR3 is TGTGCCAGCAGCCCCCGGGCCGACCAGCCCCAGCATTTT.